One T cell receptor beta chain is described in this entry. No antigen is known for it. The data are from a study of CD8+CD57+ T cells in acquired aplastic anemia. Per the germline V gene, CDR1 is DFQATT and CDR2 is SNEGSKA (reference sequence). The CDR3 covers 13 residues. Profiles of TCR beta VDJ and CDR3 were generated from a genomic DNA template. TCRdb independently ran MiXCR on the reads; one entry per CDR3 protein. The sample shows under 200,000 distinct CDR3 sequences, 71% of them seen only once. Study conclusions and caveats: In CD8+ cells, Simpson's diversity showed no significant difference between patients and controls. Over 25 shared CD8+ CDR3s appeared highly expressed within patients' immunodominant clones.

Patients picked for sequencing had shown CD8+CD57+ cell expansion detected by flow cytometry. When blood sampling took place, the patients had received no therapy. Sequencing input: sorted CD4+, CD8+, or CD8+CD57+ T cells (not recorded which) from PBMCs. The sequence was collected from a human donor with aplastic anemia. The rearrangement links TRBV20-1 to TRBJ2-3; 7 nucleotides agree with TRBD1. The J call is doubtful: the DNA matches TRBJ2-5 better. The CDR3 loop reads CSARVTGEETQYF. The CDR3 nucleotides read TGCAGTGCTAGAGTAACAGGGGAGGAGACCCAGTACTTC.